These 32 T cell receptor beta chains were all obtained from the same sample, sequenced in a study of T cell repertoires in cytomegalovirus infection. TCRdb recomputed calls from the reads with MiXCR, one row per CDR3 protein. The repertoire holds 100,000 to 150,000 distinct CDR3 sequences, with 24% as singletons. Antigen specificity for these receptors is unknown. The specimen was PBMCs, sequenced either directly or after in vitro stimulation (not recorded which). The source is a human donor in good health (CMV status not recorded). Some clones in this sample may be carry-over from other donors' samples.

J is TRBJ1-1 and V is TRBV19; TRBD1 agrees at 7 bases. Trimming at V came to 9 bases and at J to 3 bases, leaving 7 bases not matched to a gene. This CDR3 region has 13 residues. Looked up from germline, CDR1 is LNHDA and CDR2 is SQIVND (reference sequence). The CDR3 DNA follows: TGTGCCAGACACAGGGGCCGGGACACTGAAGCTTTCTTT. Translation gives CARHRGRDTEAFF.

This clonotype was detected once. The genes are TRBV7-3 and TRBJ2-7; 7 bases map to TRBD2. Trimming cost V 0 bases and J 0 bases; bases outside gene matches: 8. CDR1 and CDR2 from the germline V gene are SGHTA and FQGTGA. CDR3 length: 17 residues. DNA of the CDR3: TGTGCCAGCAGCTTAACGGGGGGGAGAGGGGCCTCCTACGAGCAGTACTTC. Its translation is CASSLTGGRGASYEQYF.

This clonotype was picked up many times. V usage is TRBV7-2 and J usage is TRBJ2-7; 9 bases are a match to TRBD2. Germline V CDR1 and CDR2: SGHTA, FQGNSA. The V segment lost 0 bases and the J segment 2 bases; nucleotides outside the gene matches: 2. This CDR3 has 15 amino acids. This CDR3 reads CASSLAAGGPYEQYF. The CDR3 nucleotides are TGTGCCAGCAGCTTAGCGGCGGGAGGGCCCTACGAGCAGTACTTC.

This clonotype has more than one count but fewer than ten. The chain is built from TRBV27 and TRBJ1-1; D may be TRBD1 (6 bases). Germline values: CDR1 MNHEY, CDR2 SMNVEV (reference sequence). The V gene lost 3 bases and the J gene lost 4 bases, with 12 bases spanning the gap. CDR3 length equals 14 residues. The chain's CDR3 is CASSFGGRGTEAFF. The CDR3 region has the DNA TGTGCCAGCAGTTTTGGGGGGCGAGGCACTGAAGCTTTCTTT.

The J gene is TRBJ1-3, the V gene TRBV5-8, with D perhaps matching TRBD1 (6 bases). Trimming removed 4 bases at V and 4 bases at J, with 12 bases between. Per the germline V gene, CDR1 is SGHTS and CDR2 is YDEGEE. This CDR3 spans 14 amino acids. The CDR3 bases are TGTGCCAGCAGCGCTCGGACAGCGGGAAACACCATATATTTT. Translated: CASSARTAGNTIYF. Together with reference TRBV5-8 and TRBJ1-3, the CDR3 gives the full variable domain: EAGVTQSPTHLIKTRGQQATLRCSPISGHTSVYWYQQALGLGLQFLLWYDEGEERNRGNFPPRFSGRQFPNYSSELNVNALELEDSALYLCASSARTAGNTIYFGEGSWLTVV.

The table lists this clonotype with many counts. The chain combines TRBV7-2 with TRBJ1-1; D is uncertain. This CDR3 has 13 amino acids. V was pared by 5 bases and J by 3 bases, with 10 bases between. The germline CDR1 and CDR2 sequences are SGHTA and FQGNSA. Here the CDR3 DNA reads TGTGCCAGCAGCAAAAACCGGGACACTGAAGCTTTCTTT. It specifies CASSKNRDTEAFF.

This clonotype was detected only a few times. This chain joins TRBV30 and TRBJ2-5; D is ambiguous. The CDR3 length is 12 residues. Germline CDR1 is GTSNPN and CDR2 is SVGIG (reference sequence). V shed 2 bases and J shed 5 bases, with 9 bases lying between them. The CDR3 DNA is TGTGCCTGGAGTTCTTCGGGTGAGACCCAGTACTTC. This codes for CAWSSSGETQYF.

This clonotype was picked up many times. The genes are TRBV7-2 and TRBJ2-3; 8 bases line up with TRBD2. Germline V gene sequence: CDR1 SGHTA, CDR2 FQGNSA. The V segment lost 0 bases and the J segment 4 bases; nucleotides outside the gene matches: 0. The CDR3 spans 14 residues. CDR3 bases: TGTGCCAGCAGCTTAGCGCGGGAGGCAGATACGCAGTATTTT. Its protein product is CASSLAREADTQYF.

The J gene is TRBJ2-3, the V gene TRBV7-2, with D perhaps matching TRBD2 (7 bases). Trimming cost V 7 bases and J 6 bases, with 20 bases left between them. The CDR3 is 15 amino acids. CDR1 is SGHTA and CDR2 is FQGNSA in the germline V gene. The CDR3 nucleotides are TGTGCCAGCAACGGGGGAGGGGGGGGGGGGGATACGCAGTATTTT. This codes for CASNGGGGGGDTQYF.

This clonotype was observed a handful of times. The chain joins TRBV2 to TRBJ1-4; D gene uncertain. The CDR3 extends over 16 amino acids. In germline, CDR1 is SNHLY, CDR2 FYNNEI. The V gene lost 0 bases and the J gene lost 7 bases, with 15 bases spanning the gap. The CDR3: CASSEALRAEVEKLFF. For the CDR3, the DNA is TGTGCCAGCAGTGAAGCGCTTCGGGCGGAAGTTGAAAAACTGTTTTTT.

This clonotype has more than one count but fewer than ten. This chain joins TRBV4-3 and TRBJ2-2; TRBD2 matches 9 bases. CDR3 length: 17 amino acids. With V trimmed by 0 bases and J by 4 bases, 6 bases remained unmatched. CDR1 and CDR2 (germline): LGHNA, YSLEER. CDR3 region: CASSQDGREGPTGELFF. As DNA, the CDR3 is TGCGCCAGCAGCCAAGATGGGCGGGAGGGCCCCACCGGGGAGCTGTTTTTT.

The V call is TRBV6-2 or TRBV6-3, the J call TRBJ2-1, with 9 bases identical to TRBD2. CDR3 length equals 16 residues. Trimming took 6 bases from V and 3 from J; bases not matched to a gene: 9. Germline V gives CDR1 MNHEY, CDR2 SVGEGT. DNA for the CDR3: TGTGCCAGCAGCCGAAGGACTAGCGATTTCTACAATGAGCAGTTCTTC. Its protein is CASSRRTSDFYNEQFF.

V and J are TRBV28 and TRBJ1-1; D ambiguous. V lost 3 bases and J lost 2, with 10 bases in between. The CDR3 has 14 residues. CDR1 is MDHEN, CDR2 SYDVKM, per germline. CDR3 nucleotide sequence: TGTGCCAGCAGTTTTCTCCCAATTAACACTGAAGCTTTCTTT. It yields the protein CASSFLPINTEAFF.

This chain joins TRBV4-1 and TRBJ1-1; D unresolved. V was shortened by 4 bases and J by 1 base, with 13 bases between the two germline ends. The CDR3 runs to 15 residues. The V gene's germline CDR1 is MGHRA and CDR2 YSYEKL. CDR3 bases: TGCGCCAGCAGCCTCTTGGCCGTTAAGAACACTGAAGCTTTCTTT. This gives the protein CASSLLAVKNTEAFF.

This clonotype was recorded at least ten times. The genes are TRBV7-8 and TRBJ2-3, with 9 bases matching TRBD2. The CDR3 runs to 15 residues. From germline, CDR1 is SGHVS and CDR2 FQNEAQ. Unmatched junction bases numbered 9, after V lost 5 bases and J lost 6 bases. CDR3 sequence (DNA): TGTGCCAGCAGCAGACAAGCGGGAGGTGACGATACGCAGTATTTT. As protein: CASSRQAGGDDTQYF.

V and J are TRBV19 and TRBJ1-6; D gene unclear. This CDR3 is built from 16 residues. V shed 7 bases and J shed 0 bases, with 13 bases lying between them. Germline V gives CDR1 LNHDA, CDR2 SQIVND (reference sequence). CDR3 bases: TGTGCCAGTAAGACTGAGGAGAGCTCCTATAATTCACCCCTCCACTTT. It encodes CASKTEESSYNSPLHF.

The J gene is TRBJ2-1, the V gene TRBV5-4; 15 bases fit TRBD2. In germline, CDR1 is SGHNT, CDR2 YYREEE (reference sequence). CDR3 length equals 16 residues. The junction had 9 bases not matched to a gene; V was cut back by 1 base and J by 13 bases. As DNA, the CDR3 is TGTGCCAGCAGCTTGCCCAAAGGGACTAGCGGGAGGTCTCAGTTCTTC. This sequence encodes CASSLPKGTSGRSQFF.

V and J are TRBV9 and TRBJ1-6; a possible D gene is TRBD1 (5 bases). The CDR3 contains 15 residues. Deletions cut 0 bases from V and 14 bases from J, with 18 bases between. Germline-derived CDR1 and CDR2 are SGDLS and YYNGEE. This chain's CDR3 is CASSVGGVGGTALHF. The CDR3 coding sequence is TGTGCCAGCAGCGTAGGGGGAGTCGGGGGGACGGCCCTCCACTTT.

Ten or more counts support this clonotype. CDR3 DNA sequence: TGTGCCATCAGAGCCGGGACTTTAGCCAAAAACATTCAGTACTTC. Its translation: CAIRAGTLAKNIQYF. This chain connects TRBV10-3 to TRBJ2-4, with D possibly matching TRBD2 (6 bases). CDR1 is ENHRY and CDR2 is SYGVKD in the germline V gene. CDR3 length: 15 residues. V shed 6 bases and J shed 0 bases, with 12 bases lying between them.

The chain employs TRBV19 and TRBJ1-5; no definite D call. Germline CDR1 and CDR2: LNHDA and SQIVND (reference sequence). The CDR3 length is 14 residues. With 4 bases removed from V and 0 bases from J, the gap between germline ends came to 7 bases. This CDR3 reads CASSRTDSNQPQHF. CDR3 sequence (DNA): TGTGCCAGTAGTAGGACGGATAGCAATCAGCCCCAGCATTTT.

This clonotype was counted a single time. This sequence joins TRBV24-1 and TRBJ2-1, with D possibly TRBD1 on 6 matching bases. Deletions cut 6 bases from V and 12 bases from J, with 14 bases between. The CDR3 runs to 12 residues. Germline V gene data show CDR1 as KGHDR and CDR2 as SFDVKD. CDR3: CATSPSPGVQFF. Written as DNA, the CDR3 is TGTGCCACCAGTCCTTCACCAGGGGTGCAGTTCTTC.

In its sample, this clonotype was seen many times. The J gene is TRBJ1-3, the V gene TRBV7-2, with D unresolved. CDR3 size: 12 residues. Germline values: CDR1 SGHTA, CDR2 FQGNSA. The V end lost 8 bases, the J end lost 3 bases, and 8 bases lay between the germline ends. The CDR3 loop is CASGGSGNTIYF. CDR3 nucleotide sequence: TGTGCCAGCGGAGGCAGTGGAAACACCATATATTTT.

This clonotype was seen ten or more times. The CDR3 here is CASSSLAVSYNEQFF. The CDR3 DNA reads TGTGCCAGCAGCTCCCTAGCGGTCTCCTACAATGAGCAGTTCTTC. The rearrangement uses TRBV7-2 and TRBJ2-1; TRBD2 matches at 7 bases. Germline V gene lookup returns CDR1 SGHTA and CDR2 FQGNSA. The CDR3 totals 15 residues. V shed 4 bases, J shed 0 bases, and the junction held 3 bases outside the gene matches.

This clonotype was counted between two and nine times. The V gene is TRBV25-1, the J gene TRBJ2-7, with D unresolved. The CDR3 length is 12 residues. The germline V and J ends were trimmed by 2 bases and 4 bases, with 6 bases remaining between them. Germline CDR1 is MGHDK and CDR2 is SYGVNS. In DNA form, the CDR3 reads TGTGCCAGCAGTGAAACGGCTTACGAGCAGTACTTC. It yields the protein CASSETAYEQYF.

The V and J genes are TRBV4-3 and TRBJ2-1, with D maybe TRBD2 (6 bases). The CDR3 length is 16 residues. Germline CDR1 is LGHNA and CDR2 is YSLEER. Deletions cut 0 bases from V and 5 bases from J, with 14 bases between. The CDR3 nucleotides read TGCGCCAGCAGCCAAGATATCTCCGGGAGTCACAATGAGCAGTTCTTC. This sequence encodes CASSQDISGSHNEQFF.

The CDR3 here is CASTLQGLATDTQYF. CDR3 bases: TGTGCCAGCACCCTCCAGGGACTAGCAACAGATACGCAGTATTTT. The chain carries TRBV3-1 and TRBJ2-3, with 9 positions matching TRBD2. The CDR3 consists of 15 residues. The J segment lost 3 bases and the V segment lost 7 bases, leaving 8 bases of the junction unmatched. CDR1 is LGHDT, CDR2 YNNKEL, per germline (reference sequence).

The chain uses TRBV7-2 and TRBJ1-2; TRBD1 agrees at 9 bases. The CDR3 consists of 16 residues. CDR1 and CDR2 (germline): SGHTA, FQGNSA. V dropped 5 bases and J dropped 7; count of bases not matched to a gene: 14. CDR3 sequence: CASSTTTRQGEFGYTF. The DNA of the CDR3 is TGTGCCAGCAGCACCACTACTAGACAGGGGGAGTTTGGCTACACCTTC. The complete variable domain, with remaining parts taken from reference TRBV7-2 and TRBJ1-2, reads GAGVSQSPSNKVTEKGKDVELRCDPISGHTALYWYRQSLGQGLEFLIYFQGNSAPDKSGLPSDRFSAERTGGSVSTLTIQRTQQEDSAVYLCASSTTTRQGEFGYTFGSGTRLTVV.

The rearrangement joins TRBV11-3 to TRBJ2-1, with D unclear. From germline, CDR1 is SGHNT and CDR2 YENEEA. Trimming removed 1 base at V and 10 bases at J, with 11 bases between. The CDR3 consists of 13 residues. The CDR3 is CASSLVLETEQFF. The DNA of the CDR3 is TGTGCCAGCAGCTTAGTTTTAGAAACCGAGCAGTTCTTC.

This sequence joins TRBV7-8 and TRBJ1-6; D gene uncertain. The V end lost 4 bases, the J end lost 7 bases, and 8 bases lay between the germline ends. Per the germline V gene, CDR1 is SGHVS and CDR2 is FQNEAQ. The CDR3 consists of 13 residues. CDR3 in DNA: TGTGCCAGCAGCTCCAGAGAGAATTCACCCCTCCACTTT. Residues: CASSSRENSPLHF.

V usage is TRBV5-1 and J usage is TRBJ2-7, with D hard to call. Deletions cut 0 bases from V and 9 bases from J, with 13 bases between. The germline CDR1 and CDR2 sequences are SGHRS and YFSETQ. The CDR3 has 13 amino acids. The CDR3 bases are TGCGCCAGCAGCTTGGGGCGGAACGAGCGGCAGTACTTC. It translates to CASSLGRNERQYF.

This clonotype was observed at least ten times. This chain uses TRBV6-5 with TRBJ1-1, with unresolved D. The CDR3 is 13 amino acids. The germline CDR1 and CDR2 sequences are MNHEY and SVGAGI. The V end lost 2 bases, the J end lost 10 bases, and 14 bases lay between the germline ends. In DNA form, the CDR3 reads TGTGCCAGCAGTTACCGTGGGGTGGGTGGAGCTTTCTTT. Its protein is CASSYRGVGGAFF.

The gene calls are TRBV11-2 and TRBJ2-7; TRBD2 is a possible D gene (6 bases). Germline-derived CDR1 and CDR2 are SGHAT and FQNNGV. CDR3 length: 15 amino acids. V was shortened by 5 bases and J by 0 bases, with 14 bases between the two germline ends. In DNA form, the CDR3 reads TGTGCCAGCAGCCCGGGGGTGTGGGCCTCCTACGAGCAGTACTTC. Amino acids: CASSPGVWASYEQYF.